This entry lists 19 T cell receptor beta chains sequenced from one sample in a study of CD8+CD57+ T cells in acquired aplastic anemia. CD8+CD57+ cell expansion, shown by flow cytometry, had occurred in the patients selected for sequencing. Both TCR beta VDJ combination and CDR3 sequence profiling were carried out. Genomic DNA was the template for this profiling. One entry per CDR3 protein, called by TCRdb with MiXCR from the reads. The sample shows about 160,000 distinct CDR3 sequences, around 47% of them seen only once. Sequenced: sorted CD4+, CD8+, or CD8+CD57+ T cells (not recorded which) from PBMCs. Receptors originate from a human donor with aplastic anemia.

At least ten counts were recorded for this clonotype. The CDR3 sequence is CASSVDGGGLQETQYF. CDR3 sequence (DNA): TGTGCCAGCAGCGTAGATGGGGGGGGACTACAAGAGACCCAGTACTTC. The chain joins TRBV9 to TRBJ2-5; 7 bases match TRBD2. CDR3 length: 16 residues. Germline CDR1 and CDR2: SGDLS and YYNGEE. V trimming: 0 bases; J trimming: 2 bases; junction bases outside the gene matches: 7.

The J gene is TRBJ2-5, the V gene TRBV10-3; 15 bases are a match to TRBD2. CDR1 is ENHRY and CDR2 is SYGVKD in the germline V gene. V lost 2 bases and J lost 13; bases outside the gene matches: 2. This CDR3 contains 13 residues. The CDR3 here is CAISEAGLAGGYF. Written as DNA, the CDR3 is TGTGCCATCAGTGAGGCGGGACTAGCGGGAGGGTACTTC.

This clonotype appeared many times. This chain joins TRBV25-1 and TRBJ1-2; D may be TRBD1 (5 bases). Germline V gives CDR1 MGHDK, CDR2 SYGVNS. Trimming pared 1 base from V and 4 bases from J, leaving 10 bases between. This CDR3 has 14 amino acids. In nucleotides, the CDR3 is TGTGCCAGCAGTGAATCTGGGGCGTTCTATGGCTACACCTTC. It yields the protein CASSESGAFYGYTF.

This clonotype was seen at least ten times. The V call is TRBV4-2, the J call TRBJ2-1; TRBD2 matches 14 bases. Trimming at V came to 5 bases and at J to 9 bases, leaving 6 bases not matched to a gene. In germline, CDR1 is LGHNA, CDR2 YNFKEQ. The CDR3 loop spans 15 amino acids. The CDR3 coding sequence is TGTGCCAGCAGCGAGGGACTAGCGGGAGTTATTGAGCAGTTCTTC. It translates to CASSEGLAGVIEQFF.

This clonotype was picked up one time. Sequence at one end of the junction differs from germline and may be a read error. The chain combines TRBV10-3 with TRBJ1-6; a weak D match, TRBD1 (5 bases). CDR3 length: 15 residues. Germline assignment: CDR1 ENHRY and CDR2 SYGVKD. CDR3 sequence (DNA): TGTGCCAGCAGTGAGTCGATACAGGCAAATTCACCCCTCCACTTT. Protein: CASSESIQANSPLHF.

This clonotype was detected many times. The junction departs from germline at one end; a sequencing error may be responsible. The V and J genes are TRBV4-2 and TRBJ2-1, with 11 nucleotides matching TRBD2. CDR1 is LGHNA and CDR2 is YNFKEQ in the germline V gene. The CDR3 is 15 residues long. The chain's CDR3 is CASSQGTSGYNEQFF. As DNA, the CDR3 is TGCGCCAGCAGCCAGGGGACTAGCGGTTACAATGAGCAGTTCTTC.

This clonotype appeared a few times. The rearrangement uses TRBV2 and TRBJ1-2, with TRBD1 as a possible D gene (6 bases). The CDR3 contains 13 residues. The V gene's germline CDR1 is SNHLY and CDR2 FYNNEI. Trimming pared 8 bases from V and 7 bases from J, leaving 17 bases between. The DNA of the CDR3 is TGTGCCAGCTGGGCAAACAGGGTTTCTGGCTACACCTTC. Its translation is CASWANRVSGYTF.

To note about this clonotype: One end of the junction fails to match germline, which may point to a read error. J is TRBJ1-2 and V is TRBV24-1, with 7 bases lining up with TRBD1. The CDR3 loop spans 13 amino acids. From germline, CDR1 is KGHDR and CDR2 SFDVKD. The chain's CDR3 is CATSRQGNYSYTF. Here the CDR3 DNA reads TGTGCCACCAGTAGACAGGGAAACTATAGCTACACCTTC.

The chain joins TRBV2 to TRBJ1-1, with D maybe TRBD1 (5 bases). The CDR3 contains 12 residues. The germline CDR1 and CDR2 sequences are SNHLY and FYNNEI. Between the trimmed V and J ends, which lost 6 bases and 3 bases, there was a span of 8 bases. The CDR3 protein is CASRQAHTEAFF. For the CDR3, the DNA is TGTGCCAGCAGACAGGCGCACACTGAAGCTTTCTTT.

This clonotype was counted a few times. CDR3 DNA sequence: TGTGCCAGCAGTTCACCCTCCGGGACACCGTCGGGCGGGGAAAAACTGTTTTTT. Translating it yields CASSSPSGTPSGGEKLFF. V usage is TRBV6-2 or TRBV6-3 and J usage is TRBJ1-4; a possible D gene is TRBD1 (6 bases). Germline loops: CDR1 MNHEY, CDR2 SVGEGT. With 4 bases removed from V and 8 bases from J, the gap between germline ends came to 26 bases. The CDR3 length is 18 residues.

This chain joins TRBV10-3 and TRBJ2-7, with 8 bases fitting TRBD1. The germline V gene encodes CDR1 ENHRY and CDR2 SYGVKD. V shed 8 bases, J shed 2 bases, and the junction held 5 bases outside the gene matches. CDR3 size: 13 residues. This CDR3 reads CAIRTGLAYEQYF. In nucleotides, the CDR3 is TGTGCCATCCGGACAGGGCTAGCCTACGAGCAGTACTTC.

The sample holds many counts of this clonotype. V gene TRBV19 combines with J gene TRBJ2-7, with D perhaps TRBD1 (5 bases). Germline V lookup: CDR1 LNHDA, CDR2 SQIVND (reference sequence). V dropped 6 bases and J dropped 4 bases, with 10 bases sitting between them. This CDR3 spans 12 amino acids. The DNA of the CDR3 is TGTGCCAGTAGGTCGACAGCGTACGAGCAGTACTTC. Amino acid sequence: CASRSTAYEQYF.

The sample holds a few counts of this clonotype. The chain has TRBV29-1 and TRBJ2-3, with 13 bases that match TRBD2. Unmatched junction bases numbered 5, after V lost 3 bases and J lost 5 bases. The CDR3 is 15 residues long. CDR1 is SQVTM, CDR2 ANQGSEA, per germline. In DNA, the CDR3 is TGCAGCGTTGAGGGGACTAGCGGGATCGGAGATACGCAGTATTTT. Translation gives CSVEGTSGIGDTQYF.

This CDR3 is CAINGGPRSYNEQFF. The CDR3 DNA is TGTGCCATCAACGGGGGCCCACGCTCCTACAATGAGCAGTTCTTC. The rearrangement uses TRBV10-3 and TRBJ2-1; D is possibly TRBD1 or TRBD2 (6 bases each). Germline V lookup: CDR1 ENHRY, CDR2 SYGVKD. The CDR3 consists of 15 residues. V lost 7 bases to trimming and J lost 0 bases, with 13 bases between them.

The chain uses TRBV19 and TRBJ2-7; TRBD1 might be the D (6 bases). CDR1 and CDR2 (germline): LNHDA, SQIVND (reference sequence). The V gene lost 10 bases and the J gene lost 3 bases, with 22 bases spanning the gap. The CDR3 covers 15 residues. CDR3 sequence: CATKSTGQPVYEQYF. Here the CDR3 DNA reads TGTGCCACCAAATCTACAGGGCAACCGGTCTACGAGCAGTACTTC.

The table lists this clonotype with a count of one. J is TRBJ2-3 and V is TRBV19; weak D call: TRBD2 (5 bases). Trimming removed 6 bases from V and 8 bases from J, with 12 bases in between. From germline, CDR1 is LNHDA and CDR2 SQIVND (reference sequence). This CDR3 contains 12 residues. In DNA, the CDR3 is TGTGCCAGTAGAAAATTTGAGGGTACGCAGTATTTT. It is translated as CASRKFEGTQYF.

The rearrangement uses TRBV2 and TRBJ2-5; D could derive from TRBD1 or TRBD2 (5 bases each). Germline CDR1 SNHLY, CDR2 FYNNEI. The V end lost 5 bases, the J end lost 1 base, and 8 bases lay between the germline ends. The CDR3 consists of 13 residues. Here the CDR3 reads CASSWDGQETQYF. Here the CDR3 DNA reads TGTGCCAGCAGTTGGGACGGCCAAGAGACCCAGTACTTC.

This clonotype occurred many times. The V call is TRBV3-1, the J call TRBJ2-7; TRBD2 matches 8 bases. The ends lost 0 bases at V and 4 bases at J; junction bases unmatched: 5. Germline loops: CDR1 LGHDT, CDR2 YNNKEL (reference sequence). The CDR3 has 15 amino acids. CDR3 DNA: TGTGCCAGCAGCCAAGATCCGGGAGGGAGGTACGAGCAGTACTTC. Protein: CASSQDPGGRYEQYF.

Worth noting for this clonotype: A read error is possible here, since a much larger clone lies one base away. CDR3 nucleotide sequence: TGTGCCAGCAGTTACCGGGACCCGAACACCGGGGAGCTGTCTTTT. This translates into CASSYRDPNTGELSF. The chain recombines TRBV6-5 with TRBJ2-2; D may be TRBD1 or TRBD2 (5 bases each). There are 15 residues in the CDR3. Germline V lookup: CDR1 MNHEY, CDR2 SVGAGI.